A single T cell receptor beta chain is shown here with its context. Random hexamers were used to reverse transcribe an amount of about 0.5 to 1 ug RNA. Coverage of TCR beta CDR3 amplification by immunoSEQ multiplex PCR extended to 54 Vbeta and 13 Jbeta. TCRdb re-called the immunoSEQ multiplex PCR reads with MiXCR, one entry per CDR3 protein. Of roughly 190,000 distinct CDR3 sequences in the sample, 85% to 95% were seen once. The germline CDR1 and CDR2 sequences are SQVTM and ANQGSEA. This CDR3 has 10 amino acids. Trimming left V 1 base short and J 9 bases short, with 4 bases between. The authors carried out high-throughput sequencing of TCR beta. They applied it to CD8+ and CD4+ T cells obtained from blood. It was healthy donors who served as the controls, matched for age and sex. The data belong to a study of CD8 T cells in Susac syndrome.

The chain has TRBV29-1 and TRBJ1-5, with D uncertain. Sequenced: CD4+ T cells from PBMCs. The TCR sequence derives from a human donor in good health. This CDR3 reads CSVEAGPQHF. The CDR3 nucleotides are TGCAGCGTTGAAGCGGGGCCCCAGCATTTT.